Listed here are 27 T cell receptor beta chains from one sample, sequenced in a study of blood T cell repertoires in COVID-19. Sequencing was performed with immunoSEQ multiplex PCR; in TCRdb, only in-frame clones are kept and a portion is missing. Altogether some 250,000 clones are present, more than 65% being singletons, with the ten largest covering around 2.9%. Sequencing used peripheral blood. The receptors were gathered from a woman aged 18-29 years with acute or convalescent COVID-19.

This chain connects TRBV5-8 to TRBJ2-5; D unresolved. CDR1 and CDR2 (germline): SGHTS, YDEGEE. The V gene lost 2 bases and the J gene lost 4 bases, with 3 bases spanning the gap. The CDR3 length is 11 residues. CDR3 coding DNA: TGTGCCAGCAGCTTCAGAGAGACCCAGTACTTC. It codes for CASSFRETQYF.

Here the CDR3 DNA reads TGTGCCAGCAGTTTAGATCGGGATCAGCCCCAGCATTTT. Its protein is CASSLDRDQPQHF. The chain joins TRBV12-3 or TRBV12-4 to TRBJ1-5; no reliable D call. V shed 1 base and J shed 5 bases, with 6 bases lying between them. The CDR3 loop spans 13 amino acids.

The chain uses TRBV5-6 and TRBJ2-7, with D possibly matching TRBD1 (5 bases). This CDR3 comprises 13 residues. CDR1 SGHDT and CDR2 YYEEEE come from the germline V gene. The V end was cut by 0 bases, the J end by 10 bases, with 14 bases between. This CDR3 is CASSLGAGWFQYF. The CDR3 DNA is TGTGCCAGCAGCTTGGGGGCAGGGTGGTTTCAGTACTTC.

J is TRBJ2-1 and V is TRBV18; 10 bases are shared with TRBD1. The CDR3 has 15 residues. Germline V lookup: CDR1 KGHSH, CDR2 LQKENI. Trimming removed 2 bases from V and 9 bases from J; junction bases left unmatched: 7. CDR3 protein: CASSPMDRGFTEQFF. CDR3 DNA sequence: TGTGCCAGCTCACCAATGGACAGGGGGTTCACTGAGCAGTTCTTC.

This rearrangement joins TRBV14 to TRBJ2-5, with a weak D call TRBD1 (5 bases). The CDR3 runs 14 residues. Trimming shortened V by 1 base and J by 2 bases, and 8 bases separated the two germline ends. In germline, CDR1 is SGHDN, CDR2 FVKESK. Here the CDR3 DNA reads TGTGCCAGCAGCCAAGTGGCAGGGCAAGAGACCCAGTACTTC. Amino acid sequence: CASSQVAGQETQYF.

This clone was detected only once. The chain links TRBV6-2 or TRBV6-3 to TRBJ1-2; weak D call: TRBD1 (6 bases). The V gene's germline CDR1 is MNHEY and CDR2 SVGEGT. The CDR3 contains 12 residues. V was cut by 6 bases and J by 3 bases, with 8 bases left in between. CDR3 sequence (DNA): TGTGCCAGCAGCCGGACAGACTATGGCTACACCTTC. Residues: CASSRTDYGYTF.

This clone was counted a few times. This rearrangement joins TRBV6-1 to TRBJ1-2; D is undetermined. The CDR3 is made up of 15 amino acids. Germline V CDR1 and CDR2: MNHNS, SASEGT. Trimming shortened V by 3 bases and J by 8 bases, and 19 bases separated the two germline ends. Here the CDR3 reads CASSELRAGGNGYTF. The CDR3 DNA reads as TGTGCCAGCAGTGAGTTACGAGCGGGTGGCAACGGCTACACCTTC.

V is TRBV7-9 and J is TRBJ1-4, with a weak D call TRBD1 (6 bases). This CDR3 has 15 amino acids. V lost 4 bases to trimming and J lost 0 bases, with 9 bases between them. Germline lookup yields CDR1 SEHNR and CDR2 FQNEAQ (reference sequence). The CDR3 protein is CASSSGATTNEKLFF. The CDR3 DNA follows: TGTGCCAGCAGCTCAGGGGCCACAACTAATGAAAAACTGTTTTTT.

This clone was recorded only once. The chain uses TRBV18 and TRBJ2-7, with D perhaps matching TRBD1 (5 bases). The V gene's germline CDR1 is KGHSH and CDR2 LQKENI. This CDR3 has 13 amino acids. V lost 5 bases to trimming and J lost 2 bases, with 10 bases between them. CDR3 DNA sequence: TGTGCCAGCTCAGGCCAGGGTGCCTACGAGCAGTACTTC. Translating it yields CASSGQGAYEQYF. Combining the CDR3 with reference TRBV18 and TRBJ2-7 gives the whole variable domain NAGVMQNPRHLVRRRGQEARLRCSPMKGHSHVYWYRQLPEEGLKFMVYLQKENIIDESGMPKERFSAEFPKEGPSILRIQQVVRGDSAAYFCASSGQGAYEQYFGPGTRLTVT.

The chain links TRBV7-2 to TRBJ2-7; 12 nucleotides agree with TRBD2. The ends lost 5 bases at V and 0 bases at J; junction bases unmatched: 5. The CDR3 extends over 16 amino acids. CDR1 is SGHTA, CDR2 FQGNSA, per germline. The CDR3 region has the DNA TGTGCCAGCAGCGTAACTAGCGGGAGGTTCTCCTACGAGCAGTACTTC. Its translation: CASSVTSGRFSYEQYF.

The chain links TRBV24-1 to TRBJ2-2; D might be TRBD2 (5 bases). With 4 bases removed from V and 0 bases from J, the gap between germline ends came to 8 bases. In germline, CDR1 is KGHDR, CDR2 SFDVKD. The CDR3 runs 15 residues. The CDR3: CATSDLRANTGELFF. The CDR3 nucleotides are TGTGCCACCAGTGACCTGCGGGCGAACACCGGGGAGCTGTTTTTT.

The chain combines TRBV6-6 with TRBJ1-2, with TRBD1 identical over 10 bases. CDR1 and CDR2 (germline): MNHNY, SVGAGI (reference sequence). The CDR3 length is 16 residues. The V and J ends lost 5 bases and 3 bases, in that order; junction bases with no gene match: 9. The CDR3 DNA follows: TGTGCCAGCAGTCGAAACCTCGGGACAGGGGACTATGGCTACACCTTC. It encodes CASSRNLGTGDYGYTF.

The rearrangement uses TRBV7-9 and TRBJ2-7; D uncertain. V was clipped by 5 bases and J by 4 bases, with 12 bases between them. CDR1 is SEHNR, CDR2 FQNEAQ, per germline (reference sequence). This CDR3 has 13 amino acids. Written as DNA, the CDR3 is TGTGCCAGCAGCACCTCGGGTCCGTACGAGCAGTACTTC. Its protein is CASSTSGPYEQYF. The variable domain in full, completed from reference TRBV7-9 and TRBJ2-7, reads DTGVSQNPRHKITKRGQNVTFRCDPISEHNRLYWYRQTLGQGPEFLTYFQNEAQLEKSRLLSDRFSAERPKGSFSTLEIQRTEQGDSAMYLCASSTSGPYEQYFGPGTRLTVT.

The chain links TRBV14 to TRBJ2-5, with D uncertain. Deletions cut 1 base from V and 2 bases from J, with 11 bases between. CDR3 length: 15 residues. Germline CDR1 reads SGHDN; CDR2 reads FVKESK. CDR3 protein: CASSQAWARQETQYF. CDR3 nucleotide sequence: TGTGCCAGCAGCCAAGCCTGGGCCAGACAAGAGACCCAGTACTTC. Full variable domain (rest looked up from reference TRBV14 and TRBJ2-5): EAGVTQFPSHSVIEKGQTVTLRCDPISGHDNLYWYRRVMGKEIKFLLHFVKESKQDESGMPNNRFLAERTGGTYSTLKVQPAELEDSGVYFCASSQAWARQETQYFGPGTRLLVL.

The chain is built from TRBV11-2 and TRBJ1-4; TRBD1 agrees at 9 bases. The CDR3 extends over 13 amino acids. Germline CDR1 and CDR2: SGHAT and FQNNGV. The ends lost 3 bases at V and 8 bases at J; junction bases unmatched: 1. CDR3 residues: CASSFTGGEKLFF. The DNA for the CDR3 is TGTGCCAGCAGCTTCACAGGGGGCGAAAAACTGTTTTTT.

The gene calls are TRBV5-6 and TRBJ1-2; 8 bases map to TRBD1. This CDR3 has 16 residues. Germline loops: CDR1 SGHDT, CDR2 YYEEEE. V gave up 4 bases and J gave up 2 bases; unmatched junction bases: 10. CDR3 region: CASSHTGQGSNYGYTF. CDR3 coding DNA: TGTGCCAGCAGCCACACAGGACAGGGTTCGAACTATGGCTACACCTTC.

The chain has TRBV28 and TRBJ2-7; 7 positions agree with TRBD1. Trimming removed 6 bases from V and 7 bases from J; junction bases left unmatched: 12. The germline V gene encodes CDR1 MDHEN and CDR2 SYDVKM. This CDR3 spans 14 amino acids. CDR3 sequence (DNA): TGTGCCAGCAGCCCAGACAGGGTCTCGGATGAGCAGTACTTC. The encoded protein is CASSPDRVSDEQYF.

In this sample, this clone turned up once. This chain links TRBV4-3 with TRBJ2-2; D is unresolved. The CDR3 covers 16 residues. Trimming left V 0 bases short and J 2 bases short, with 10 bases between. From germline, CDR1 is LGHNA and CDR2 YSLEER. The CDR3: CASSQDWLANTGELFF. CDR3 DNA: TGCGCCAGCAGCCAAGATTGGCTTGCCAACACCGGGGAGCTGTTTTTT.

V is TRBV12-3 or TRBV12-4 and J is TRBJ1-1; D possibly corresponds to TRBD1 (5 bases). The CDR3 spans 12 residues. The V gene lost 5 bases and the J gene lost 7 bases, with 11 bases spanning the gap. The CDR3 DNA reads as TGTGCCAGCAGTAAAGCCGACAGTGAAGCTTTCTTT. As protein: CASSKADSEAFF.

This clone appeared once. The V and J genes are TRBV7-9 and TRBJ2-1; 8 bases are shared with TRBD2. This CDR3 is built from 15 residues. The J segment lost 1 base and the V segment lost 5 bases, leaving 4 bases of the junction unmatched. Germline lookup yields CDR1 SEHNR and CDR2 FQNEAQ (reference sequence). In nucleotides, the CDR3 is TGTGCCAGCAGCCAGGGACTAGAGTCCTACAATGAGCAGTTCTTC. Encoded protein: CASSQGLESYNEQFF.

The chain employs TRBV6-5 and TRBJ1-1; D is perhaps TRBD1 (5 bases). The CDR3 is made up of 14 amino acids. Trimming left V 6 bases short and J 3 bases short, with 14 bases between. Germline CDR1 reads MNHEY; CDR2 reads SVGAGI. The CDR3 here is CASSRGDRDTEAFF. The CDR3 DNA reads TGTGCCAGCAGCCGGGGGGATCGGGACACTGAAGCTTTCTTT.

For the CDR3, the DNA is TGTGCCAGTAGTATGGGACAGACGTGGGAAGCCTACTATGGCTACACCTTC. This sequence encodes CASSMGQTWEAYYGYTF. The chain combines TRBV19 with TRBJ1-2; 7 bases fit TRBD1. CDR3 length: 17 residues. The V gene's germline CDR1 is LNHDA and CDR2 SQIVND (reference sequence). V dropped 3 bases and J dropped 3; count of bases not matched to a gene: 13.

To note about this clone: One junction end does not reproduce the germline sequence, and a read error may be involved. This chain connects TRBV7-7 to TRBJ2-5, with TRBD2 identical over 7 bases. This CDR3 is built from 15 residues. Germline V gene data show CDR1 as SSHAT and CDR2 as FNYEAQ (reference sequence). The CDR3: CASSRYSGGRETQYF. The CDR3 DNA reads TGTGCTAGCAGCCGATATTCGGGCGGGAGAGAGACCCAGTACTTC.

This clone has more than one count but fewer than ten. The gene calls are TRBV5-1 and TRBJ2-3; 9 bases match TRBD1. Per the germline V gene, CDR1 is SGHRS and CDR2 is YFSETQ. This CDR3 spans 16 amino acids. Trimming cost V 3 bases and J 4 bases; bases outside gene matches: 9. CDR3 amino acids: CASSSQGAVMADTQYF. Written as DNA, the CDR3 is TGCGCCAGCAGCTCACAGGGGGCGGTTATGGCAGATACGCAGTATTTT.

The chain links TRBV10-1 to TRBJ2-7; D is unclear. Trimming removed 7 bases at V and 3 bases at J, with 13 bases between. The CDR3 consists of 13 residues. Germline V lookup: CDR1 WNHNN, CDR2 SYGVQD (reference sequence). The CDR3 coding sequence is TGCGCCAGCACTAGGCTACCCAACTACGAGCAGTACTTC. Translation gives CASTRLPNYEQYF.

The genes are TRBV19 and TRBJ2-1, with TRBD2 matching 9 bases. The V gene's germline CDR1 is LNHDA and CDR2 SQIVND (reference sequence). This CDR3 region has 14 residues. The trim removed 8 bases at V and 5 bases at J, leaving 7 bases unmatched. The CDR3 here is CASRGTSRNNEQFF. The CDR3 bases are TGTGCCAGTCGCGGGACTAGCCGCAACAATGAGCAGTTCTTC.

This chain uses TRBV27 with TRBJ1-1, with 8 bases aligning to TRBD1. Germline CDR1 and CDR2: MNHEY and SMNVEV (reference sequence). The length of the CDR3 is 14 residues. J was trimmed by 1 base and V by 5 bases; bases with no gene match: 3. In nucleotides, the CDR3 is TGTGCCAGCAGTCTAGGACAGGGGAACACTGAAGCTTTCTTT. This codes for CASSLGQGNTEAFF.